Below are 12 T cell receptor beta chains sequenced from a single sample in a study of blood T cell repertoires in COVID-19. The protocol was immunoSEQ multiplex PCR, while the TCRdb copy is restricted to in-frame clones and leaves out a portion. This sample has approximately 60,000 clones, with 79% found just once. What was sequenced was peripheral blood. The receptor source for this set is a woman of 80 years or more with active or convalescent COVID-19.

The chain employs TRBV11-3 and TRBJ1-2; maybe TRBD1 (5 bases). Germline V lookup: CDR1 SGHNT, CDR2 YENEEA. V was pared by 1 base and J by 2 bases, with 8 bases between. The CDR3 spans 14 residues. This CDR3 is CASSLGGQNYGYTF. CDR3 in DNA: TGTGCCAGCAGCTTAGGGGGCCAAAACTATGGCTACACCTTC.

The V call is TRBV2, the J call TRBJ1-4; TRBD1 might be the D (6 bases). V shed 4 bases and J shed 3 bases, with 12 bases lying between them. This CDR3 spans 15 amino acids. Per germline, CDR1 SNHLY and CDR2 FYNNEI. The CDR3 is CASSGLGQSNEKLFF. Here the CDR3 DNA reads TGTGCCAGCAGTGGTCTTGGACAGTCTAATGAAAAACTGTTTTTT.

This chain joins TRBV24-1 and TRBJ2-1, with a weak D call TRBD2 (6 bases). Per the germline V gene, CDR1 is KGHDR and CDR2 is SFDVKD. The CDR3 runs 14 residues. V was clipped by 4 bases and J by 2 bases, with 8 bases between them. The CDR3 spells CATSEAGPYNEQFF. CDR3 coding DNA: TGTGCCACCAGTGAAGCGGGTCCCTACAATGAGCAGTTCTTC.

The J gene is TRBJ2-3, the V gene TRBV29-1; TRBD1 matches at 10 bases. Germline V lookup: CDR1 SQVTM, CDR2 ANQGSEA. Losses at the gene ends were 3 bases for V and 0 bases for J; bases not matched to a gene: 3. The CDR3 consists of 15 residues. CDR3 DNA sequence: TGCAGCGTTGATGGGGACAGGGGCAGCACAGATACGCAGTATTTT. Its translation is CSVDGDRGSTDTQYF.

The chain links TRBV3-1 (or the pseudogene TRBV3-2) to TRBJ2-3; 9 bases fit TRBD2. The CDR3 extends over 16 amino acids. J gave up 2 bases and V 4 bases, and 7 bases lay outside the gene matches. Germline V gene lookup returns CDR1 LGHDT and CDR2 YNNKEL (reference sequence). CDR3 in DNA: TGTGCCAGCAGCCGCGGGAGCGGGGGGAACACAGATACGCAGTATTTT. This translates into CASSRGSGGNTDTQYF.

This chain connects TRBV4-2 to TRBJ2-5; maybe TRBD2 (6 bases). Germline lookup yields CDR1 LGHNA and CDR2 YNFKEQ. V lost 0 bases and J lost 1, with 9 bases in between. This CDR3 has 15 amino acids. The CDR3 loop reads CASSQDGTFQETQYF. The CDR3 coding sequence is TGTGCCAGCAGCCAAGATGGGACTTTCCAAGAGACCCAGTACTTC.

The rearrangement uses TRBV2 and TRBJ1-5, with 11 bases aligning to TRBD1. Germline CDR1 is SNHLY and CDR2 is FYNNEI. V was pared by 5 bases and J by 0 bases, with 6 bases of the junction left unmatched. The CDR3 has 17 residues. CDR3 residues: CASSSGTGGFSNQPQHF. The CDR3 DNA follows: TGTGCCAGCAGTTCCGGGACAGGGGGATTTAGCAATCAGCCCCAGCATTTT.

This rearrangement joins TRBV7-2 to TRBJ1-2; 9 bases map to TRBD1. Germline V CDR1 and CDR2: SGHTA, FQGNSA. This CDR3 is 15 amino acids long. J gave up 4 bases and V 5 bases, and 8 bases lay outside the gene matches. CDR3 sequence: CASSPQGAFGYGYTF. The DNA of the CDR3 is TGTGCCAGCAGCCCACAGGGGGCGTTTGGCTATGGCTACACCTTC.

The gene calls are TRBV18 and TRBJ1-6; D perhaps matches TRBD1 (6 bases). Trimming shortened V by 0 bases and J by 11 bases, and 14 bases separated the two germline ends. From germline, CDR1 is KGHSH and CDR2 LQKENI. This CDR3 contains 15 residues. The CDR3 nucleotides are TGTGCCAGCTCACCACCGGGGTCGGGGGGCGCACCCCTCCACTTT. The encoded protein is CASSPPGSGGAPLHF.

This chain connects TRBV7-3 to TRBJ2-3; 13 bases are a match to TRBD2. V was clipped by 5 bases and J by 6 bases; unmatched bases: 5. The CDR3 contains 15 residues. Germline V gene sequence: CDR1 SGHTA, CDR2 FQGTGA. CDR3 nucleotide sequence: TGTGCCAGCAGCACTGGACTAGCGGGGGCGGATACGCAGTATTTT. Its translation: CASSTGLAGADTQYF.

This clone was counted between two and nine times. CDR3 sequence reads: CASSVGQGSDNGYTF. CDR3 nucleotide sequence: TGTGCCAGCAGCGTTGGGCAGGGAAGCGACAACGGCTACACCTTC. This chain connects TRBV9 to TRBJ1-2, with D possibly TRBD1 on 5 matching bases. The CDR3 has 15 amino acids. Germline CDR1 reads SGDLS; CDR2 reads YYNGEE. Trimming removed 2 bases from V and 8 bases from J, with 19 bases in between. Supplemented by reference TRBV9 and TRBJ1-2, the full variable domain reads DSGVTQTPKHLITATGQRVTLRCSPRSGDLSVYWYQQSLDQGLQFLIQYYNGEERAKGNILERFSAQQFPDLHSELNLSSLELGDSALYFCASSVGQGSDNGYTFGSGTRLTVV.

The rearrangement joins TRBV10-2 to TRBJ1-3, with D maybe TRBD1 (5 bases). The germline V gene has CDR1 WSHSY and CDR2 SAAADI. The CDR3 contains 14 residues. The germline V and J ends were trimmed by 6 bases and 0 bases, with 9 bases remaining between them. CDR3 loop: CASSLDSSGNTIYF. DNA for the CDR3: TGCGCCAGCAGCCTCGACAGCTCTGGAAACACCATATATTTT.